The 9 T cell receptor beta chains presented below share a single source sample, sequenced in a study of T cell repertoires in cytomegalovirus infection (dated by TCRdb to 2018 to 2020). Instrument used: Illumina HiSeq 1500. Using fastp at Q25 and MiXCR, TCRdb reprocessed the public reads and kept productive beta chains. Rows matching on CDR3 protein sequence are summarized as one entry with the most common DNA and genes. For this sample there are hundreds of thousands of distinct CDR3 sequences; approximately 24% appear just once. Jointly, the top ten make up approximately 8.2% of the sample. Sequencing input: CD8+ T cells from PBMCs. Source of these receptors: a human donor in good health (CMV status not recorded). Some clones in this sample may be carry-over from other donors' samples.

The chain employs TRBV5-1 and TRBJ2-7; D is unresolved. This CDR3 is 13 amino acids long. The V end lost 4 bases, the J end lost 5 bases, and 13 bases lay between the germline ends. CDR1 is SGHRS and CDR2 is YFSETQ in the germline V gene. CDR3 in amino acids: CASSEFDGDEQYF. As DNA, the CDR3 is TGCGCCAGCAGCGAGTTCGATGGGGACGAGCAGTACTTC.

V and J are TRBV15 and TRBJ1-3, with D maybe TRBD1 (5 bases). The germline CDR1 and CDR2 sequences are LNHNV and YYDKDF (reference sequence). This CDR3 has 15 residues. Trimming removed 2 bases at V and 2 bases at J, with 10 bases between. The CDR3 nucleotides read TGTGCCACCAGCAGACCCCAGGACACTGGAAACACCATATATTTT. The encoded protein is CATSRPQDTGNTIYF.

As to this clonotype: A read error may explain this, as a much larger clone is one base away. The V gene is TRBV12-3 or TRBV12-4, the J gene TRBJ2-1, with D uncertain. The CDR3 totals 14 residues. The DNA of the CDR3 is TGTGTCAGCAAATGGGCTAACGTGGACAATGAGCAGTTCTTC. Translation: CVSKWANVDNEQFF.

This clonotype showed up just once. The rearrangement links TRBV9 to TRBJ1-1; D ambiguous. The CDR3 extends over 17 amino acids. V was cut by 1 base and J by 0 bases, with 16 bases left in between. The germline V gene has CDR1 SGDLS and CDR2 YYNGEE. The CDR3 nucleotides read TGTGCCAGCAGCGTAAGTGGGATGGGGATAATGAACACTGAAGCTTTCTTT. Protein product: CASSVSGMGIMNTEAFF.

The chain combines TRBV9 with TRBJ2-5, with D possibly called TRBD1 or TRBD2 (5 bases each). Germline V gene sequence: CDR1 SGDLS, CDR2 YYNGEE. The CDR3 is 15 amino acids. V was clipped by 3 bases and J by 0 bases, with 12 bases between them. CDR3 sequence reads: CASSAAGGYQETQYF. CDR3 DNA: TGTGCCAGCAGCGCCGCTGGGGGATACCAAGAGACCCAGTACTTC. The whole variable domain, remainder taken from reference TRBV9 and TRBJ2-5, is DSGVTQTPKHLITATGQRVTLRCSPRSGDLSVYWYQQSLDQGLQFLIQYYNGEERAKGNILERFSAQQFPDLHSELNLSSLELGDSALYFCASSAAGGYQETQYFGPGTRLLVL.

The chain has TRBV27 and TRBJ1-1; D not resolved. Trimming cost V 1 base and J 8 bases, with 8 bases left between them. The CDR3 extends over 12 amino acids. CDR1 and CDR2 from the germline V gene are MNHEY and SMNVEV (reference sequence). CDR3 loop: CASSLFGGEAFF. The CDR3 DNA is TGTGCCAGCAGTTTATTCGGAGGGGAAGCTTTCTTT.

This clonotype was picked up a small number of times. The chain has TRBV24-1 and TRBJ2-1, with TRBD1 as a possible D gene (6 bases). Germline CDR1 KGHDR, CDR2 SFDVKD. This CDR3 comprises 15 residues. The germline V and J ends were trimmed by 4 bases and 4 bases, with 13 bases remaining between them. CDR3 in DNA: TGTGCCACCAGTGACCGGGACAACCTATACAATGAGCAGTTCTTC. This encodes CATSDRDNLYNEQFF.

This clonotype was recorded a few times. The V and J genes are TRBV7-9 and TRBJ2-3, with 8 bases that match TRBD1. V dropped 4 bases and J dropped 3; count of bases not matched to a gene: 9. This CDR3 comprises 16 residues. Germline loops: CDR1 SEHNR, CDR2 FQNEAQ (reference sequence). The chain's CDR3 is CASSSETGVETDTQYF. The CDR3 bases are TGTGCCAGCAGCTCTGAGACAGGGGTTGAAACAGATACGCAGTATTTT.

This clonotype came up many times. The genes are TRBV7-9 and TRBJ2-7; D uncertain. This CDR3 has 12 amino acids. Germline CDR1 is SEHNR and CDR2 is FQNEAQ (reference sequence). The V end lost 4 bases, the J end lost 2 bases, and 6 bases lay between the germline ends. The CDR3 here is CASSSGPYEQYV. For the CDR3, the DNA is TGTGCCAGCAGCTCCGGACCCTACGAGCAGTACGTC.